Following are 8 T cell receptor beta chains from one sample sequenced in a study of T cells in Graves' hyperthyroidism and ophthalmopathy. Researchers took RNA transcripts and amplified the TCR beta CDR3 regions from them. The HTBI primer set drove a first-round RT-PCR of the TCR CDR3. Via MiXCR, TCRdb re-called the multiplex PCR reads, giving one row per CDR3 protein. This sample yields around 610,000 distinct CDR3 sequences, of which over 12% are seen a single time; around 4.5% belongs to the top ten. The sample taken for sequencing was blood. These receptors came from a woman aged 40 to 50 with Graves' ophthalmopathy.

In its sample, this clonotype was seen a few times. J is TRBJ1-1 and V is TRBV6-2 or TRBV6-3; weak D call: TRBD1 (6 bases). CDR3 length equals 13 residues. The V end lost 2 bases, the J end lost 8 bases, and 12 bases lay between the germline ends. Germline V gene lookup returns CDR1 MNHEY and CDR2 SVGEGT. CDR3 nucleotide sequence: TGTGCCAGCAGTTACCTGCTTGGACAGGAAGCTTTCTTT. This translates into CASSYLLGQEAFF.

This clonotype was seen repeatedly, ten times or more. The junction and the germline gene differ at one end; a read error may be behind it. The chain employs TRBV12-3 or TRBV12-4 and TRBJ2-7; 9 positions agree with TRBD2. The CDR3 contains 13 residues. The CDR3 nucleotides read TGTGCCAGCAGTCCCATGACTAGCGGAAAGCCCCTCTTC. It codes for CASSPMTSGKPLF.

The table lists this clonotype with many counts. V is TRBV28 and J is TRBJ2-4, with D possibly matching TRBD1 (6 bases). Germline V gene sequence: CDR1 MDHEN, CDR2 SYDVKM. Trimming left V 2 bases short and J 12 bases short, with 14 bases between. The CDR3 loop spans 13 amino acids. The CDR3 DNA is TGTGCCAGCAGTTTAGGGGCGACAGGAAGTCAGTACTTC. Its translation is CASSLGATGSQYF. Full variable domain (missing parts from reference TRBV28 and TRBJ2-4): DVKVTQSSRYLVKRTGEKVFLECVQDMDHENMFWYRQDPGLGLRLIYFSYDVKMKEKGDIPEGYSVSREKKERFSLILESASTNQTSMYLCASSLGATGSQYFGAGTRLSVL.

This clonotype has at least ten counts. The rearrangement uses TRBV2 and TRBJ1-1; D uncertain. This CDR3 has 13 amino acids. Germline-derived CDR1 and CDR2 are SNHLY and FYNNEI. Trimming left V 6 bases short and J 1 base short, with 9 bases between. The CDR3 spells CASSSDGNTEAFF. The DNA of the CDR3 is TGTGCCAGCAGCTCCGACGGGAACACTGAAGCTTTCTTT.

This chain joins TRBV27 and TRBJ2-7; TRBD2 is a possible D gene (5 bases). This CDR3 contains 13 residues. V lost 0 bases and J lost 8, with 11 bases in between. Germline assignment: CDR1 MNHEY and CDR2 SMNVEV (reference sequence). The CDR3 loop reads CASSLSMPGKQYF. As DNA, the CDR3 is TGTGCCAGCAGTTTATCGATGCCGGGGAAGCAGTACTTC.

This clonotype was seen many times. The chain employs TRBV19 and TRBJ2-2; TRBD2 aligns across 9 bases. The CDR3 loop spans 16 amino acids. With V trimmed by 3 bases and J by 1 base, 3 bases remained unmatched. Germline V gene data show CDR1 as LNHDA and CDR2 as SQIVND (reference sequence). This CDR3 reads CASSIRLAENTGELFF. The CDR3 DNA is TGTGCCAGTAGTATTAGACTAGCGGAGAACACCGGGGAGCTGTTTTTT.

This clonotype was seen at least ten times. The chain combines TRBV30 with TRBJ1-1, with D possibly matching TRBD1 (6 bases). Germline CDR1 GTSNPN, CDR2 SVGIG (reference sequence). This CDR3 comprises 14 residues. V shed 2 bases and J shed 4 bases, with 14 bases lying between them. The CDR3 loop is CAWSLQGRVTEAFF. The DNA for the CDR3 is TGTGCCTGGAGTTTACAGGGCCGGGTCACTGAAGCTTTCTTT.

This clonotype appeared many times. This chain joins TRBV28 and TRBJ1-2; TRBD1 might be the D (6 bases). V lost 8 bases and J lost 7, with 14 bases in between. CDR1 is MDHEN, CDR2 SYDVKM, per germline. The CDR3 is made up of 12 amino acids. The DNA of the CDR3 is TGTGCCAGCGGAGGAGGGGGGTTTGGCTACACCTTC. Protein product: CASGGGGFGYTF.